These 14 T cell receptor beta chains were all obtained from the same sample, sequenced in a study of CD8 T cells in ankylosing spondylitis. Via MiXCR, TCRdb re-called the 5' RACE reads, giving one row per CDR3 protein. The sample includes about 160,000 distinct CDR3 sequences, around 18% of them seen just once. Material: blood, either unsorted or a sorted T cell fraction (not recorded which). These receptors were collected from a male donor with ankylosing spondylitis or in good health (not recorded which).

The table lists this clonotype with many counts. An end of the junction does not agree with germline; a read error may underlie this. This chain links TRBV20-1 with TRBJ1-2, with 7 nucleotides matching TRBD1. The CDR3 has 12 amino acids. Germline values: CDR1 DFQATT, CDR2 SNEGSKA (reference sequence). The CDR3 region is CSATGGSYGYIF. For the CDR3, the DNA is TGCAGTGCTACAGGGGGTTCCTATGGCTACATCTTC.

This clonotype came up a few times. The chain uses TRBV27 and TRBJ1-2; the D gene is possibly TRBD1 (6 bases). Trimming removed 5 bases at V and 2 bases at J, with 9 bases between. The CDR3 totals 13 residues. Per germline, CDR1 MNHEY and CDR2 SMNVEV (reference sequence). Here the CDR3 reads CASSGGQNYGYTF. CDR3 in DNA: TGTGCCAGCAGTGGAGGACAGAACTATGGCTACACCTTC.

This clonotype was counted many times. CDR3 coding DNA: TGTGCCACCAGTGATTTGACCATTAACACAGATACGCAGTATTTT. The encoded protein is CATSDLTINTDTQYF. The V and J genes are TRBV24-1 and TRBJ2-3; D not certain. Germline CDR1 reads KGHDR; CDR2 reads SFDVKD. With 0 bases removed from V and 2 bases from J, the gap between germline ends came to 8 bases. CDR3 length equals 15 residues.

This clonotype was seen ten or more times. The chain uses TRBV5-1 and TRBJ2-5, with 13 nucleotides matching TRBD2. Germline loops: CDR1 SGHRS, CDR2 YFSETQ. Trimming removed 3 bases from V and 0 bases from J; junction bases left unmatched: 2. This CDR3 comprises 16 residues. The CDR3 loop is CASSYGTSGNQETQYF. CDR3 nucleotides: TGCGCCAGCAGCTACGGGACTAGCGGGAACCAAGAGACCCAGTACTTC.

This clonotype was detected many times. The chain carries TRBV5-6 and TRBJ2-1; 10 bases map to TRBD2. Germline-derived CDR1 and CDR2 are SGHDT and YYEEEE. This CDR3 has 15 amino acids. Trimming took 4 bases from V and 4 from J; bases not matched to a gene: 5. CDR3 protein: CASSPTSGTYNEQFF. CDR3 in DNA: TGTGCCAGCAGCCCCACTAGCGGGACATACAATGAGCAGTTCTTC.

This clonotype was detected only a few times. This chain joins TRBV5-4 and TRBJ1-1; TRBD1 matches 7 bases. CDR3 length: 21 amino acids. V lost 3 bases, J lost 0 bases, and 23 bases stayed unmatched. Germline values: CDR1 SGHNT, CDR2 YYREEE (reference sequence). The DNA of the CDR3 is TGTGCCAGCAGCTGGCGAGCCCAAGCGTTGGCAGGGGGGATCATGAACACTGAAGCTTTCTTT. This codes for CASSWRAQALAGGIMNTEAFF.

This clonotype was recorded at least ten times. This sequence joins TRBV20-1 and TRBJ1-4; 7 bases line up with TRBD1. The CDR3 extends over 16 amino acids. Germline assignment: CDR1 DFQATT and CDR2 SNEGSKA (reference sequence). With 5 bases clipped from V and 5 bases from J, the junction kept 14 bases outside the gene matches. The CDR3 DNA sequence: TGCAGTGCTCTTCCCCAATACACAGGGGCGAATGAAAAACTGTTTTTT. This encodes CSALPQYTGANEKLFF.

The sample holds a few counts of this clonotype. V gene TRBV11-2 combines with J gene TRBJ2-2, with TRBD2 matching over 11 bases. The V segment lost 11 bases and the J segment 5 bases; nucleotides outside the gene matches: 13. Germline V CDR1 and CDR2: SGHAT, FQNNGV. This CDR3 region has 16 residues. The CDR3 DNA is TGTGCCTCCCCAGGCGAACTAGCGGGAGTGACCGGGGAGCTGTTTTTT. Protein product: CASPGELAGVTGELFF.

This clonotype was observed a few times. The V gene is TRBV29-1, the J gene TRBJ2-7; 7 nucleotides match TRBD1. CDR3 size: 14 residues. Germline V lookup: CDR1 SQVTM, CDR2 ANQGSEA. J lost 4 bases, V lost 3 bases, and 9 bases had no gene match. The CDR3 DNA reads TGCAGCGTTGAGTTGGGACAGCCATATTACGAGCAGTACTTC. This codes for CSVELGQPYYEQYF.

This clonotype appeared a few times. The DNA for the CDR3 is TGCGCCAGCAGCTTGGAAGGCCTCAGGCAGAACACCGGGGAGCTGTTTTTT. As protein: CASSLEGLRQNTGELFF. The chain is built from TRBV5-1 and TRBJ2-2; D uncertain. The CDR3 consists of 17 residues. Trimming took off 0 bases at V and 1 base at J, with 13 bases between the two ends. The germline gives CDR1 SGHRS, CDR2 YFSETQ.

The table lists this clonotype with a few counts. This chain joins TRBV10-3 and TRBJ2-1, with 9 nucleotides matching TRBD2. J lost 10 bases, V lost 7 bases, and 5 bases had no gene match. The length of the CDR3 is 12 residues. Germline V gene sequence: CDR1 ENHRY, CDR2 SYGVKD. The CDR3 nucleotides read TGTGCCATCAAAGGTAGCGGGGGCGAGCAGTTCTTC. This gives the protein CAIKGSGGEQFF.

This clonotype was detected only a few times. The gene calls are TRBV10-3 and TRBJ2-7, with 8 bases identical to TRBD2. Looked up from germline, CDR1 is ENHRY and CDR2 is SYGVKD. The CDR3 loop spans 15 amino acids. The trim removed 2 bases at V and 4 bases at J, leaving 7 bases unmatched. Here the CDR3 reads CAISEEREPIYEQYF. CDR3 bases: TGTGCCATCAGTGAGGAGCGGGAGCCGATTTACGAGCAGTACTTC.

This clonotype was detected many times. This sequence joins TRBV20-1 and TRBJ2-1, with D maybe TRBD2 (6 bases). This CDR3 contains 16 residues. V gave up 6 bases and J gave up 4 bases, with 22 bases separating them. Germline lookup yields CDR1 DFQATT and CDR2 SNEGSKA (reference sequence). CDR3 DNA sequence: TGCAGTGCCCAGGACTATTTAGATGGCCCATACAATGAGCAGTTCTTC. Residues: CSAQDYLDGPYNEQFF.

This clonotype has ten or more counts. This chain links TRBV11-2 with TRBJ2-5; 7 bases are shared with TRBD1. CDR1 is SGHAT and CDR2 is FQNNGV in the germline V gene. Trimming cost V 5 bases and J 2 bases; bases outside gene matches: 11. CDR3 length equals 16 residues. CDR3 residues: CASSTLGDRAQETQYF. The CDR3 DNA follows: TGTGCCAGCAGCACATTAGGGGACAGAGCGCAAGAGACCCAGTACTTC.